The source of this TCR beta chain is a study of blood T cell repertoires in COVID-19. On the study more broadly: COVID-19 samples from acute and convalescent phases originated in the United States, Italy and Spain. In each case, the material was cDNA or gDNA derived from T cells, B-cell-depleted T cells, or PBMCs.

The CDR3 runs 15 residues. Trimming stripped 3 bases from V and 3 bases from J, with 13 bases between. Germline-derived CDR1 and CDR2 are MGHRA and YSYEKL. In the authors' methods: The assay estimated nucleated cells by amplifying reference gene primers. Produced via immunoSEQ multiplex PCR; TCRdb's table is partial and in-frame only. From that table come the V and J calls and clone size; the DNA was used to work out D and trimming. Here the sample spans approximately 390,000 clones, 70% to 90% being singletons. Enrolled during active infection, Seattle patients were then followed longitudinally. The specimen sequenced was peripheral blood. The V and J genes are TRBV4-1 and TRBJ2-3; possibly TRBD2 for D (6 bases). This sequence originates from a woman in her sixties with COVID-19, enrolled during active disease. The CDR3 region is CASSQRAGSTDTQYF. The CDR3 DNA sequence: TGCGCCAGCAGCCAGAGGGCGGGGTCGACAGATACGCAGTATTTT.